A single T cell receptor (beta chain) is shown here with its context. Its specificity is unknown. Looked up from germline, CDR1 is MNHEY and CDR2 is SVGAGI. This CDR3 contains 13 residues. V was shortened by 1 base and J by 7 bases, with 11 bases between the two germline ends. These data originate in a study of CD8+ T cells in alopecia areata. Across the whole study: Those treated were given oral tofacitinib at 5 to 10 mg twice daily. Study results and caveats: More clonal than normal scalp was lesional scalp, particularly alopecia totalis/universalis.

In each case, RNA was isolated and then reverse transcribed into cDNA as the sequencing template. Using immunoSEQ multiplex PCR, the repertoire was profiled, and TCRdb retains in-frame clones only, with some absent. The data show about 130,000 clones, about 46% seen once. It was from alopecia areata patients that lesional scalp punch biopsies and peripheral blood were collected. Sorting separated CD4+ and CD8+ T cells out of PBMCs. Sample: CD8+ T cells sorted from blood, taken at week 0. This clonotype originated in a human donor with alopecia areata. This chain uses TRBV6-5 with TRBJ2-7; D is uncertain. CDR3 sequence (DNA): TGTGCCAGCAGTTACTTAGGTGAGAGAGAGCAGTACTTC. It translates to CASSYLGEREQYF.